Shown below are 5 T cell receptor beta chains from a single sample sequenced in a study of cytomegalovirus exposure and HLA in healthy donors. Primers for the PCR totalled 60 Vbeta and 13 Jbeta. Clones were read by immunoSEQ multiplex PCR, and TCRdb kept only the in-frame ones, dropping some. The table lists around 120,000 clones, 75% to 90% of them singletons. The sequencing sample was made of PBMCs. These receptors were obtained from a woman aged 40 to 50 in good health and CMV-seronegative.

This clone was detected a few times. The chain couples TRBV4-1 to TRBJ2-3; D remains ambiguous. V lost 4 bases and J 1 base, leaving 9 bases between the germline ends. There are 14 residues in the CDR3. Germline CDR1 MGHRA, CDR2 YSYEKL. The CDR3 bases are TGCGCCAGCAGCCTCCCGGGTGGCACAGATACGCAGTATTTT. This translates into CASSLPGGTDTQYF.

Worth noting for this clone: The junction departs from the called germline gene at one end, perhaps through a read error. This sample also contains other DNA sequences that code for the same CDR3. This chain uses TRBV19 with TRBJ1-1; D is unresolved. The CDR3 loop spans 14 amino acids. Germline values: CDR1 LNHDA, CDR2 SQIVND (reference sequence). This CDR3 reads CASKTPGGFTEAFF. For the CDR3, the DNA is TGTGCCAGCAAAACCCCCGGAGGGTTCACTGAAGCTTTCTTC.

A word on this clone: Germline and junction disagree at one end, which may indicate a read error. The V and J genes are TRBV4-1 and TRBJ2-7; 10 nucleotides align to TRBD2. The CDR3 sequence is 15 residues long. Germline values: CDR1 MGHRA, CDR2 YSYEKL. The CDR3 region has the DNA TGCGCCAGCAGCCACAGCGGGGGGGCCTCCGACGAGCAGTACTTC. This encodes CASSHSGGASDEQYF.

This clone was recorded many times. This sequence joins TRBV27 and TRBJ2-1; the D gene is possibly TRBD2 (5 bases). CDR1 and CDR2 (germline): MNHEY, SMNVEV (reference sequence). CDR3 length equals 13 residues. The V and J ends lost 10 bases and 8 bases respectively, with 18 bases between them. The CDR3 spells CATARTGWDEQFF. CDR3 coding DNA: TGTGCCACCGCCAGGACGGGGTGGGATGAGCAGTTCTTC.

V usage is TRBV25-1 and J usage is TRBJ1-3; 7 bases line up with TRBD1. The length of the CDR3 is 14 residues. The junction had 6 bases not matched to a gene; V was cut back by 6 bases and J by 4 bases. Germline loops: CDR1 MGHDK, CDR2 SYGVNS. The CDR3 spells CASSETGFGNTIYF. The DNA of the CDR3 is TGTGCCAGCAGCGAGACAGGGTTCGGAAACACCATATATTTT. The full variable domain, in which reference TRBV25-1 and TRBJ1-3 provide the parts outside the CDR3, is EADIYQTPRYLVIGTGKKITLECSQTMGHDKMYWYQQDPGMELHLIHYSYGVNSTEKGDLSSESTVSRIRTEHFPLTLESARPSHTSQYLCASSETGFGNTIYFGEGSWLTVV.